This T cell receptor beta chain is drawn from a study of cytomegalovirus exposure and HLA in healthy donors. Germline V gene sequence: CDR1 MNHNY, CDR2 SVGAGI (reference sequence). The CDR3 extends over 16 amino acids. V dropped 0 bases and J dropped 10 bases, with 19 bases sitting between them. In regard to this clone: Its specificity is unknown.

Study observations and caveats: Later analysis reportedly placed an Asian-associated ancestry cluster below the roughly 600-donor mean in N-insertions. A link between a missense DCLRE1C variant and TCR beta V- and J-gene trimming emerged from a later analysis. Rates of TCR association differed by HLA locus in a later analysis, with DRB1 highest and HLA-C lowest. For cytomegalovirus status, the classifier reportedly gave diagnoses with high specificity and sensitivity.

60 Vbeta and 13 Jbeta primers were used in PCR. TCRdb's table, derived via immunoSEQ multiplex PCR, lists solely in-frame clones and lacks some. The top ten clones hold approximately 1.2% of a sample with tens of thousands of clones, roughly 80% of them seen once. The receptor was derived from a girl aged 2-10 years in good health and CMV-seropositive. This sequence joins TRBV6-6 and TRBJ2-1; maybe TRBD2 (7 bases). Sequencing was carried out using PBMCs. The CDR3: CASSYSINPEGGEQFF. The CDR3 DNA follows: TGTGCCAGCAGTTACTCGATAAATCCAGAGGGGGGGGAGCAGTTCTTC.